This is a list of T cell receptor beta chains from one sample in a study of T cells in Graves' hyperthyroidism and ophthalmopathy. A single record per CDR3 protein comes from TCRdb applying MiXCR to the multiplex PCR reads. The sample lists 300,000 to 350,000 distinct CDR3 sequences; around a sixth were seen once. Sequences were obtained from blood. These receptors were obtained from a woman between 50 and 59 years old with Graves' hyperthyroidism. CDR3s include the opening cysteine and the closing phenylalanine or tryptophan. The D gene is left open where the match is weak. Size values are once, few and many counts, or a class for expanded clones, and some rows have none.

NA,TRBV20-1,NA,14,TRBJ2-1,TGCAGTGCTAGACCCCCTGGGCTGAACAATGAGCAGTTCTTC,CSARPPGLNNEQFF
once,TRBV7-9,TRBD1,14,TRBJ1-5,TGTGCCAGCAGCTACAGGGGGGAGAATCAGCCCCAGCATTTT,CASSYRGENQPQHF
few,TRBV20-1,TRBD1,14,TRBJ1-5,TGCAGTGCTAGAATGGGGACAGCTAATCAGCCCCAGCATTTT,CSARMGTANQPQHF
NA,TRBV27,TRBD1,17,TRBJ1-5,TGTGCCAGCAGTCCAAGTTTCGGGACAGGGGGTCGTCAGCCCCAGCATTTT,CASSPSFGTGGRQPQHF
few,TRBV5-1,TRBD2,15,TRBJ2-2,TGCGCCAGCAGCTGGACTAGCGGGATGAGCGGGGAGCTGTTTTTT,CASSWTSGMSGELFF
few,TRBV7-3,NA,13,TRBJ2-1,TGTGCCAGCAGTCTTTCGGGGAGCAATGAGCAGTTCTTC,CASSLSGSNEQFF
NA,TRBV5-1,NA,13,TRBJ1-6,TGCGCCAGCAGCCGGGGGACTAATTCACCCCTCCACTTT,CASSRGTNSPLHF
NA,TRBV19,NA,16,TRBJ2-2,TGTGCCAGTACCCAAAGGGGGGGGTTAAGCACCGGGGAGCTGTTTTTT,CASTQRGGLSTGELFF
many,TRBV7-2,NA,16,TRBJ2-3,TGTGCCAGCAGCTTAAACGGTCGACCCGAGGTGGATACGCAGTATTTT,CASSLNGRPEVDTQYF
many,TRBV20-1,NA,15,TRBJ2-3,TGCAGTGCTAGAGATAGCGTGGGAGTGACAGATACGCAGTATTTT,CSARDSVGVTDTQYF
many,TRBV6-1,NA,12,TRBJ2-7,TGTGCCAGCAGACAAGGGGGATACGAGCAGTACTTC,CASRQGGYEQYF
many,TRBV29-1,TRBD2,14,TRBJ2-3,TGCAGCGTGGGGAGCGGGGTTAGCACAGATACGCAGTATTTT,CSVGSGVSTDTQYF
many,TRBV20-1,NA,12,TRBJ1-1,TGCAGTGCTACCGACAGGAACACTGAAGCTTTCTTT,CSATDRNTEAFF
many,TRBV2,NA,14,TRBJ2-3,TGTGCCAGCAGTGTCCCTGAGAGCACAGATACGCAGTATTTT,CASSVPESTDTQYF
many,TRBV12-3/TRBV12-4,TRBD2,18,TRBJ2-5,TGTGCCAGCGGGGTTCTTTCGGCTAGGGCAGGGAGGGAAGAGACCCAGTACTTC,CASGVLSARAGREETQYF
NA,TRBV20-1,NA,12,TRBJ2-5,TGCAGTGCTAGAGAGCTTGGTAGCGGACTGTACTTC,CSARELGSGLYF
few,TRBV28,TRBD2,16,TRBJ2-7,TGTGCCAGCAGGGCTAGCGGGAGGATCGTTAAATACGAGCAGTACTTC,CASRASGRIVKYEQYF
many,TRBV29-1,TRBD1,13,TRBJ1-1,TGCAGCGTTAAAGACAGGGTGAACACTGAAGCTTTCTTT,CSVKDRVNTEAFF
few,TRBV25-1,NA,13,TRBJ1-4,TGTGCGAGCGGGACGTTGGATAATGAAAAACTGTTTTTT,CASGTLDNEKLFF
few,TRBV2,NA,12,TRBJ1-5,TGTGCCAGCAGTGTAGGTTCGCCAGCCCAGCATTTT,CASSVGSPAQHF
NA,TRBV10-3,NA,12,TRBJ2-7,TGTGCCATCACCTCCACCCCCTACGAGCAGTACTTC,CAITSTPYEQYF
few,TRBV7-9,NA,11,TRBJ2-7,TGTGCCAGCAGCTTGACTAGGGAGCAGTACTTC,CASSLTREQYF
many,TRBV2,TRBD1,15,TRBJ2-1,TGTGCCAGCAAGAAGGACAGGGGGTCGGAGAATGAGCAGTTCTTC,CASKKDRGSENEQFF
NA,TRBV30,NA,15,TRBJ1-6,TGTGCCTGGAGTGTAACGGGGATGCCTTATTCACCCCTCCACTTT,CAWSVTGMPYSPLHF
NA,TRBV19,NA,14,TRBJ2-2,TGTGCCAGTAGTGGACATCCGAACACCGGGGAGCTGTTTTTT,CASSGHPNTGELFF
many,TRBV2,NA,13,TRBJ2-1,TGTGCGTTAAGACGGAGCTCCTACAATGAGCAGTTCTTC,CALRRSSYNEQFF
NA,TRBV27,NA,17,TRBJ2-6,TGTGCCAGCAGTTTCTCGGGATCCCTCCTGGGGGCCAACGTCCTGACTTTC,CASSFSGSLLGANVLTF
NA,TRBV28,TRBD2,18,TRBJ2-5,TGTGCCAGCAGCCTCCCCCCTTTCGGCGCGGGAGTCCAAGAGACCCAGTACTTC,CASSLPPFGAGVQETQYF
many,TRBV20-1,TRBD2,14,TRBJ2-5,TGCAGTGCTGAGGGGGCGGGAGGGCCGGAGACCCAGTACTTC,CSAEGAGGPETQYF
many,TRBV12-3/TRBV12-4,NA,17,TRBJ1-2,TGTGCCAGCAGCTTAGGGATGCAGGTGCCGGAGAGGTATGGCTACACCTTC,CASSLGMQVPERYGYTF
NA,TRBV7-2,NA,13,TRBJ2-1,TGTGCCAGCAGCTTAGCCCAGTCTCCTGAGCAGTTCTTC,CASSLAQSPEQFF
NA,TRBV10-2,TRBD1,13,TRBJ1-6,TGCGCCAGCAGCCGGGACAGTAGTTCACCCCTCCACTTT,CASSRDSSSPLHF
few,TRBV12-3/TRBV12-4,NA,16,TRBJ2-5,TGTGCCAGCAGTCCCTCGGCCAGGGCGATAGGAGAGACCCAGTACTTC,CASSPSARAIGETQYF
many,TRBV6-1,TRBD2,19,TRBJ2-3,TGTGCCAGCAGTTATGCGTCACCCGCAGGGCTAGCGGGCACAGATACGCAGTATTTT,CASSYASPAGLAGTDTQYF
many,TRBV7-8,TRBD1,13,TRBJ2-1,TGTGCCAGCGGCTGGGACAGGGGCGATGAGCAGTTCTTC,CASGWDRGDEQFF
many,TRBV18,TRBD1,16,TRBJ2-3,TGTGCCAGCTCACCACCGGGACAGGGGTCCACAGATACGCAGTATTTT,CASSPPGQGSTDTQYF
NA,TRBV6-2/TRBV6-3,NA,15,TRBJ2-1,TGTGCCAGCAGTGAGGGGATGACTAGTAGATATGAGCAGTTCTTC,CASSEGMTSRYEQFF
many,TRBV18,NA,12,TRBJ2-7,TGTGCCAGCTCCGAAGACCAGCACGAGCAGTACTTC,CASSEDQHEQYF
many,TRBV27,NA,18,TRBJ1-1,TGTGCCAGCAGTTTACAACGAGCTTCTAACAGGGTACGCACTGAAGCTTTCTTT,CASSLQRASNRVRTEAFF
few,TRBV11-2,NA,16,TRBJ2-5,TGTGCCAGCAGCTTACCCGGGGCGGAGGGACAAGAGACCCAGTACTTC,CASSLPGAEGQETQYF
many,TRBV11-2,NA,13,TRBJ1-2,TGTGCCAGCAGCTTAGAAGTGGGGAATGGCTACACCTTC,CASSLEVGNGYTF
once,TRBV5-5,NA,16,TRBJ2-7,TGTGCCAGCAGCCCCGCTCTCGATTGGCAGGCCTACGAGCAGTACTTC,CASSPALDWQAYEQYF
NA,TRBV10-3,NA,12,TRBJ2-1,TGTGCCATCAGGGATTCAGGCAATGAGCAGTTCTTC,CAIRDSGNEQFF
many,TRBV28,TRBD2,16,TRBJ2-1,TGTGCCAGCAGAACCCCCCGGGCGGGAGCCGCCAATGAGCAGTTCTTC,CASRTPRAGAANEQFF
few,TRBV5-1,NA,14,TRBJ1-1,TGCGCCAGCAGCTGGCAGGGGCGCATGGGGGAAGCTTTCTTT,CASSWQGRMGEAFF
NA,TRBV3-1,NA,13,TRBJ1-6,TGTGCCAGCAGCCTTATAAATAATTCACCCTTCCACTTT,CASSLINNSPFHF
many,TRBV11-2,NA,15,TRBJ1-1,TGTGCCAGCAGCCAAAAAGGAACATCGAACACTGAAGCTTTCTTT,CASSQKGTSNTEAFF
few,TRBV7-8,NA,15,TRBJ2-3,TGTGCCAGCAGCTTAGTAGGCCCCAGCACAGATACGCAGTATTTT,CASSLVGPSTDTQYF
NA,TRBV6-2/TRBV6-3,NA,15,TRBJ1-5,TGTGCCAGCAGTAGGGACCCTACCGGCGGTCAGCCCCAGCATTTT,CASSRDPTGGQPQHF
many,TRBV28,TRBD1,15,TRBJ2-3,TGTGCCAGCAGTTTTGGACAGGGAATAACAGATACGCAGTATTTT,CASSFGQGITDTQYF
NA,TRBV2,NA,11,TRBJ1-2,TGTGCCAGCACCCCCCCCCCTGGCTACACCTTC,CASTPPPGYTF
NA,TRBV10-2,NA,14,TRBJ1-4,TGCGCCAGCAGTGAGGACGTGACCGGGGGAAAACTGTTTTTT,CASSEDVTGGKLFF
many,TRBV2,NA,14,TRBJ2-5,TGTGCCAGCAGAGAACAGGGCGGTCTTGAGACCCAGTACTTC,CASREQGGLETQYF
many,TRBV18,NA,14,TRBJ1-1,TGTGCCAGCTCACCGGGGGCGGGAAGAACTGAAGCTTTCTTT,CASSPGAGRTEAFF
many,TRBV6-5,TRBD1,19,TRBJ1-2,TGTGCCAGCAGTTACTCGATCGTAGGGCCGGGACAGGGGGTCGGAGGCTACACCTTC,CASSYSIVGPGQGVGGYTF
few,TRBV10-3,NA,15,TRBJ2-3,TGTGCCATCAGGGGTAAAACGGGGGGCCCAGATACGCAGTATTTT,CAIRGKTGGPDTQYF
many,TRBV28,NA,14,TRBJ1-6,TGTGCCAGCAGTTGGGGGGTTAGAATTTCACCCCTCCACTTT,CASSWGVRISPLHF
NA,TRBV4-2,TRBD2,15,TRBJ2-7,TGTGCCAGCAGCCAGGCGACTAGCGGGGCTTACGAGCAGTACTTC,CASSQATSGAYEQYF
few,TRBV9,NA,16,TRBJ2-7,TGTGCCAGCAGCGCAAGTTGGAGAACAGGGACCTACGAGCAGTACTTC,CASSASWRTGTYEQYF